This record covers a single T cell receptor beta chain. Antigen: not known. This entry belongs to a study of T cell clonotyping in hematopoietic cell transplantation. Repertoires were generated with immunoSEQ multiplex PCR, while TCRdb's copy carries only in-frame clones and drops some. The sample shows some 16,000 clones, 80% to 95% of them seen only once. Study-level results: Recipient TCR diversity dropped after transplant; expanded clonotypes rose from day 30 to 180.

This CDR3 comprises 13 residues. Trimming stripped 2 bases from V and 6 bases from J, with 10 bases between. Germline CDR1 MRHNA, CDR2 SNTAGT. The material sequenced was peripheral blood mononuclear cells. The origin of this receptor is a middle-aged man in good health. Some clones in this sample may be carry-over from other donors' samples. This chain joins TRBV6-4 and TRBJ1-2; D is unresolved. The CDR3 here is CASSDGESDGYTF. Here the CDR3 DNA reads TGTGCCAGCAGTGACGGGGAATCGGATGGCTACACCTTC.